These T cell receptor beta chains were read from a single sample in a study of blood T cell repertoires in COVID-19. The data were produced by immunoSEQ multiplex PCR, yet TCRdb's version contains in-frame clones alone and is incomplete. The table has 150,000 to 200,000 clones, just over 85% seen once. The sequencing sample was made of peripheral blood. All receptors derive from a man aged 45 to 65 with active or convalescent COVID-19. Each CDR3 is given with its conserved first and last residue. A D gene is named only where the DNA matches it firmly. A row's size may be missing; if present it is once, few, many or a size class.

clone_size	v_call	d_call	cdr3_length	j_call	cdr3_aa	cdr3_nt
NA	TRBV9	NA	16	TRBJ1-2	CASSVDIGQGTYGYTF	TGTGCCAGCAGCGTAGATATAGGGCAGGGGACCTATGGCTACACCTTC
NA	TRBV14	TRBD1	15	TRBJ2-7	CASSQGGQGSHEQYF	TGTGCCAGCAGCCAAGGGGGACAGGGTTCCCACGAGCAGTACTTC
NA	TRBV19	NA	14	TRBJ1-2	CASSGAVQRYGYTF	TGTGCCAGTAGTGGAGCAGTTCAACGTTATGGCTACACCTTC
few	TRBV10-1	NA	14	TRBJ2-3	CASSKGGDPDTQYF	TGCGCCAGCAGTAAGGGGGGGGATCCAGATACGCAGTATTTT
NA	TRBV6-5	NA	14	TRBJ2-1	CASSYSRQGNEQFF	TGTGCCAGCAGTTACTCAAGGCAGGGCAATGAGCAGTTCTTC
NA	TRBV6-2/TRBV6-3	TRBD2	18	TRBJ2-3	CASSTRMASGSSTDTQYF	TGTGCCAGCAGCACCAGAATGGCTAGCGGGTCTAGCACAGATACGCAGTATTTT
NA	TRBV6-6	NA	14	TRBJ2-3	CASKTRAGTDTQYF	TGTGCCAGCAAAACTCGTGCGGGCACAGATACGCAGTATTTT
NA	TRBV15	TRBD2	16	TRBJ2-1	CATSRVLTSGNNEQFF	TGTGCCACCAGCAGAGTTTTAACTAGCGGAAACAATGAGCAGTTCTTC
NA	TRBV19	NA	15	TRBJ1-3	CASIYRPISGNTIYF	TGTGCCAGTATCTATCGCCCCATCTCTGGAAACACCATATATTTT
NA	TRBV28	NA	15	TRBJ2-3	CASSFAELRTDTQYF	TGTGCCAGCAGTTTCGCAGAACTACGCACAGATACGCAGTATTTT
NA	TRBV18	NA	16	TRBJ1-1	CASSPPLVAGAIGAFF	TGTGCCAGCTCACCACCGTTAGTGGCAGGGGCCATTGGGGCTTTCTTT
NA	TRBV24-1	TRBD2	17	TRBJ2-2	CATSDPGLAGGSGELFF	TGTGCCACCAGTGATCCCGGACTAGCGGGAGGGTCGGGGGAGCTGTTTTTT
NA	TRBV7-2	NA	16	TRBJ2-6	CASSSSRFSGANVLTF	TGTGCCAGCAGCTCATCACGGTTCTCTGGGGCCAACGTCCTGACTTTC
NA	TRBV5-4	TRBD1	14	TRBJ1-2	CASSWTGESYGYTF	TGTGCCAGCAGCTGGACAGGGGAATCCTATGGCTACACCTTC
NA	TRBV5-1	NA	13	TRBJ2-7	CANPQGIVTEQYF	TGCGCCAACCCTCAGGGGATAGTGACCGAGCAGTACTTC
NA	TRBV7-9	TRBD1	18	TRBJ2-6	CASSLVVGGEGGANVLTF	TGTGCCAGCAGCTTAGTGGTAGGGGGCGAGGGTGGGGCCAACGTCCTGACTTTC
NA	TRBV3-1/TRBV3-2	TRBD1	14	TRBJ1-1	CASSQDRGYTEAFF	TGTGCCAGCAGCCAAGACAGGGGGTATACTGAAGCTTTCTTT
NA	TRBV27	TRBD1	15	TRBJ1-4	CASSLGAGGFEKLFF	TGTGCCAGCAGTTTAGGGGCAGGGGGCTTTGAAAAACTGTTTTTT
NA	TRBV6-2/TRBV6-3	NA	12	TRBJ1-1	CASSSMNTEAFF	TGTGCCAGCAGTTCAATGAACACTGAAGCTTTCTTT
NA	TRBV9	NA	14	TRBJ1-1	CASSFLDRNTEAFF	TGTGCCAGCAGCTTCCTGGACAGGAACACTGAAGCTTTCTTT
NA	TRBV2	TRBD1	12	TRBJ2-3	CASRTGTVTQYF	TGTGCCAGCAGGACCGGGACAGTTACGCAGTATTTT
NA	TRBV5-5	NA	15	TRBJ2-5	CASSLDALSTGSQYF	TGTGCCAGCAGCTTGGATGCACTATCAACGGGATCCCAGTACTTC
NA	TRBV5-1	NA	11	TRBJ2-1	CASHAGDEQFF	TGCGCCAGCCACGCAGGGGATGAGCAGTTCTTC
NA	TRBV6-1	NA	13	TRBJ1-4	CASSERGWEKLFF	TGTGCCAGCAGTGAAAGGGGCTGGGAAAAACTGTTTTTT
NA	TRBV3-1/TRBV3-2	TRBD2	14	TRBJ2-5	CASSRPGLEETQYF	TGTGCCAGCAGCCGGCCGGGACTAGAGGAGACCCAGTACTTC
NA	TRBV7-7	TRBD2	17	TRBJ2-3	CASSLLGPRDYTDTQYF	TGTGCCAGCAGCTTATTGGGGCCCAGGGACTACACAGATACGCAGTATTTT
NA	TRBV12-3/TRBV12-4	TRBD2	12	TRBJ2-1	CASRSGLAEQFF	TGTGCCAGCAGATCCGGACTAGCGGAGCAGTTCTTC
NA	TRBV7-6	NA	17	TRBJ2-6	CASSLVLGGSGANVLTF	TGTGCCAGCAGCTTAGTATTGGGAGGCTCTGGGGCCAACGTCCTGACTTTC
NA	TRBV6-4	TRBD2	15	TRBJ2-1	CASSDSSGGANEQFF	TGTGCCAGCAGTGACTCTAGCGGGGGGGCCAATGAGCAGTTCTTC
NA	TRBV7-2	TRBD2	15	TRBJ2-3	CASSKLAGGPSTQYF	TGTGCCAGCAGCAAACTGGCGGGGGGGCCGAGTACGCAGTATTTT
NA	TRBV2	NA	14	TRBJ1-2	CASSEGQDNYGYTF	TGTGCCAGCAGTGAAGGACAGGACAACTATGGCTACACCTTC
NA	TRBV11-2	TRBD2	13	TRBJ2-7	CASSLTGGYEQYF	TGTGCCAGCAGCTTAACGGGGGGCTACGAGCAGTACTTC
NA	TRBV9	NA	14	TRBJ1-2	CASSVGQANYGYTF	TGTGCCAGCAGCGTAGGACAGGCCAACTATGGCTACACCTTC
NA	TRBV6-6	NA	15	TRBJ1-3	CASSYYGSSGNTIYF	TGTGCCAGCAGTTACTACGGTTCCTCTGGAAACACCATATATTTT
NA	TRBV7-9	NA	16	TRBJ1-3	CASSKTGTGSGNTIYF	TGTGCCAGCAGCAAAACAGGGACGGGCTCTGGAAACACCATATATTTT
NA	TRBV28	TRBD1	15	TRBJ2-7	CASITGMGTGYEQYF	TGTGCCAGCATCACCGGTATGGGGACAGGGTACGAGCAGTACTTC
NA	TRBV30	TRBD2	13	TRBJ2-1	CAWSGIAGREQFF	TGTGCCTGGAGTGGAATAGCGGGAAGAGAGCAGTTCTTC
NA	TRBV18	NA	15	TRBJ1-2	CASPPPGVAHYGYTF	TGTGCCAGCCCACCGCCAGGGGTAGCTCACTATGGCTACACCTTC
NA	TRBV12-3/TRBV12-4	NA	13	TRBJ1-1	CASSFSVNTEAFF	TGTGCCAGCAGTTTCTCTGTGAACACTGAAGCTTTCTTT
NA	TRBV4-3	NA	16	TRBJ1-3	CASSRSDKYSGNTIYF	TGCGCCAGCAGCCGGTCAGACAAATATTCTGGAAACACCATATATTTT
NA	TRBV6-2/TRBV6-3	TRBD1	17	TRBJ2-7	CASSTPWTGQKTYEQYF	TGTGCCAGCAGTACCCCCTGGACAGGTCAAAAAACCTACGAGCAGTACTTC
NA	TRBV7-2	TRBD1	16	TRBJ2-6	CASSFYRGFGANVLTF	TGTGCCAGCAGCTTCTACAGGGGATTTGGGGCCAACGTCCTGACTTTC
few	TRBV7-3	NA	14	TRBJ1-1	CASSLMGGDTEAFF	TGTGCCAGCAGCTTAATGGGTGGAGATACTGAAGCTTTCTTT
NA	TRBV5-6	TRBD2	15	TRBJ2-3	CASSVSGGYTDTQYF	TGTGCCAGCAGCGTTAGCGGGGGATACACAGATACGCAGTATTTT
few	TRBV5-1	TRBD1	14	TRBJ1-2	CASSSFDRGAGYTF	TGCGCCAGCAGCAGTTTTGACAGGGGGGCTGGCTACACCTTC
NA	TRBV6-5	NA	14	TRBJ2-5	CASGLQGAQETQYF	TGTGCCAGCGGTTTACAGGGAGCACAAGAGACCCAGTACTTC
NA	TRBV5-5	TRBD1	15	TRBJ2-2	CASSQGQPNTGELFF	TGTGCCAGCAGCCAGGGACAGCCAAACACCGGGGAGCTGTTTTTT
NA	TRBV9	NA	18	TRBJ2-2	CASSVALIHGRVSGELFF	TGTGCCAGCAGCGTAGCTCTGATTCACGGGAGAGTCTCCGGGGAGCTGTTTTTT
NA	TRBV12-3/TRBV12-4	TRBD1	11	TRBJ1-2	CASSYRGSYTF	TGTGCCAGCAGTTACAGGGGTAGCTACACCTTC
NA	TRBV6-1	NA	14	TRBJ1-1	CASSESYPNTEAFF	TGTGCCAGCAGTGAAAGCTACCCTAACACTGAAGCTTTCTTT
once	TRBV4-1	NA	15	TRBJ1-3	CASSQFSGNGNTIYF	TGCGCCAGCAGCCAGTTCTCAGGGAATGGAAACACCATATATTTT
NA	TRBV6-5	TRBD1	15	TRBJ2-5	CASSYASTGQETQYF	TGTGCCAGCAGTTACGCCTCGACAGGGCAAGAGACCCAGTACTTC
NA	TRBV6-2/TRBV6-3	NA	11	TRBJ2-1	CASSQGGEQFF	TGTGCCAGCAGTCAGGGTGGTGAGCAGTTCTTC
once	TRBV10-3	NA	15	TRBJ2-3	CAISPRSTSTDTQYF	TGTGCCATCTCACCGCGGTCTACTAGCACAGATACGCAGTATTTT
NA	TRBV28	TRBD1	14	TRBJ1-1	CASTQGGQGGLAFF	TGTGCCAGCACCCAGGGGGGACAGGGGGGGTTGGCTTTCTTT
NA	TRBV6-2/TRBV6-3	TRBD1	16	TRBJ1-4	CASSSGQGATNEKLFF	TGTGCCAGCAGTTCCGGACAGGGGGCAACTAATGAAAAACTGTTTTTT
NA	TRBV19	NA	16	TRBJ1-3	CASSNLGPSSGNTIYF	TGTGCCAGTAGTAACCTGGGGCCTAGCTCTGGAAACACCATATATTTT